This T cell receptor (beta chain) originates from a study of early T cells in non-severe SARS-CoV-2 infection. General study results and limits: Database matching using VDJdb favored anti-spike CD8 responses, with private and CD4 specificities left missing.

CDR1 is GTSNPN, CDR2 SVGIG, per germline (reference sequence). V dropped 4 bases and J dropped 2; count of bases not matched to a gene: 13. This CDR3 comprises 17 residues. In the library, individual cDNA molecules carried attached unique molecular identifiers. TCRdb re-derived calls from the 5' RACE reads in MiXCR, one entry per CDR3 protein. Seen here are about 70,000 distinct CDR3 sequences, 9% to 15% observed once, and the top ten hold about a sixth. This clonotype has more than one count but fewer than ten. Its antigen is undetermined. The sample in question was whole blood, obtained at baseline. This TCR was sampled from an adult who was a healthcare worker with PCR-confirmed SARS-CoV-2 infection or an uninfected control (not recorded which). The donor label of this sample is uncertain. The gene calls are TRBV30 and TRBJ2-7; 11 bases map to TRBD2. The CDR3 bases are TGTGCCTGGACGACCGGGTCGACTAGCGGGGCTCCCTACGAGCAGTACTTC. This codes for CAWTTGSTSGAPYEQYF. Full variable domain (remainder filled in from reference TRBV30 and TRBJ2-7): SQTIHQWPATLVQPVGSPLSLECTVEGTSNPNLYWYRQAAGRGLQLLFYSVGIGQISSEVPQNLSASRPQDRQFILSSKKLLLSDSGFYLCAWTTGSTSGAPYEQYFGPGTRLTVT.